This entry lists 22 T cell receptor beta chains sequenced from one sample in a study of technical replicates of blood from a few donors. The repertoire was sequenced with immunoSEQ multiplex PCR; TCRdb's copy has only in-frame clones and lacks some. The sample consists of 80,000 to 100,000 clones, 92% of them appearing once. The material sequenced was T cells isolated from PBMCs. Every receptor here comes from a human donor in good health.

The V and J genes are TRBV4-1 and TRBJ1-6; unclear D gene. This CDR3 comprises 13 residues. The V gene lost 1 base and the J gene lost 7 bases, with 5 bases spanning the gap. Germline V lookup: CDR1 MGHRA, CDR2 YSYEKL. CDR3 coding DNA: TGCGCCAGCAGCCAAGGGGCAAATTCACCCCTCCACTTT. Amino acid sequence: CASSQGANSPLHF.

In DNA, the CDR3 is TGCGCCAGCAGCCAAGGGCAGGGGGTGGAGGATTTGCAGCCCCAGCATTTT. Amino acids: CASSQGQGVEDLQPQHF. The V and J genes are TRBV4-1 and TRBJ1-5; 7 bases match TRBD1. The length of the CDR3 is 17 residues. The germline V gene encodes CDR1 MGHRA and CDR2 YSYEKL. V lost 1 base, J lost 7 bases, and 13 bases stayed unmatched.

The rearrangement joins TRBV19 to TRBJ2-6; possible D gene TRBD1, 6 bases. CDR1 and CDR2 from the germline V gene are LNHDA and SQIVND (reference sequence). The CDR3 totals 15 residues. V lost 6 bases to trimming and J lost 1 base, with 10 bases between them. The CDR3 coding sequence is TGTGCCAGTAGGGACAGCTCTTCTGGGGCCAACGTCCTGACTTTC. Protein product: CASRDSSSGANVLTF.

The chain joins TRBV28 to TRBJ2-7; TRBD2 matches 7 bases. The CDR3 loop spans 14 amino acids. In germline, CDR1 is MDHEN, CDR2 SYDVKM. The trim removed 5 bases at V and 0 bases at J, leaving 4 bases unmatched. The CDR3 is CASSPSGISYEQYF. CDR3 in DNA: TGTGCCAGCAGTCCGAGCGGGATCTCCTACGAGCAGTACTTC.

CDR3 residues: CASSLSITIAGNEQFF. CDR3 bases: TGTGCCAGCAGTTTATCGATTACCATAGCGGGGAATGAGCAGTTCTTC. J is TRBJ2-1 and V is TRBV27; 8 positions agree with TRBD2. In germline, CDR1 is MNHEY, CDR2 SMNVEV (reference sequence). The CDR3 covers 16 residues. The trim removed 0 bases at V and 7 bases at J, leaving 8 bases unmatched.

The chain has TRBV7-3 and TRBJ1-1, with 10 bases lining up with TRBD1. The CDR3 runs to 16 residues. Germline-derived CDR1 and CDR2 are SGHTA and FQGTGA. Trimming cost V 2 bases and J 5 bases; bases outside gene matches: 8. CDR3 nucleotides: TGTGCCAGCAGCTTACACAAGACAGGGGGCCTTACTGAAGCTTTCTTT. Translated: CASSLHKTGGLTEAFF.

The genes are TRBV28 and TRBJ1-2, with TRBD1 as a possible D gene (6 bases). Per the germline V gene, CDR1 is MDHEN and CDR2 is SYDVKM. V gave up 4 bases and J gave up 7 bases, with 19 bases separating them. This CDR3 contains 15 residues. The CDR3 DNA sequence: TGTGCCAGCAGTTCATACGGGACACCCCAGAGTGGCTACACCTTC. Translating gives CASSSYGTPQSGYTF.

This clone was counted a single time. The chain carries TRBV7-6 and TRBJ1-2; 7 bases are shared with TRBD1. Germline CDR1 is SGHVS and CDR2 is FNYEAQ. Trimming at V came to 4 bases and at J to 4 bases, leaving 3 bases not matched to a gene. This CDR3 contains 13 residues. CDR3 residues: CASSSTGTYGYTF. Written as DNA, the CDR3 is TGTGCCAGCAGCTCGACAGGGACCTATGGCTACACCTTC. The whole variable domain, remainder taken from reference TRBV7-6 and TRBJ1-2, is GAGVSQSPRYKVTKRGQDVALRCDPISGHVSLYWYRQALGQGPEFLTYFNYEAQQDKSGLPNDRFSAERPEGSISTLTIQRTEQRDSAMYRCASSSTGTYGYTFGSGTRLTVV.

The chain uses TRBV7-6 and TRBJ1-3, with 7 bases matching TRBD1. The CDR3 has 16 residues. Per the germline V gene, CDR1 is SGHVS and CDR2 is FNYEAQ. V was clipped by 1 base and J by 2 bases; unmatched bases: 5. CDR3 coding DNA: TGTGCCAGCAGCTTAGAAGTGACAGGGCCTGGAAACACCATATATTTT. Residues: CASSLEVTGPGNTIYF.

The chain links TRBV7-7 to TRBJ2-1; maybe TRBD1 (8 bases). This CDR3 spans 12 amino acids. Trimming shortened V by 5 bases and J by 9 bases, and 11 bases separated the two germline ends. Looked up from germline, CDR1 is SSHAT and CDR2 is FNYEAQ (reference sequence). CDR3 sequence reads: CASSTGGGEQFF. The CDR3, as DNA: TGTGCCAGCAGCACAGGGGGGGGTGAGCAGTTCTTC. The full variable domain, its missing parts supplied by reference TRBV7-7 and TRBJ2-1, is GAGVSQSPRYKVTKRGQDVTLRCDPISSHATLYWYQQALGQGPEFLTYFNYEAQPDKSGLPSDRFSAERPEGSISTLTIQRTEQRDSAMYRCASSTGGGEQFFGPGTRLTVL.

This clone was seen only a few times. This rearrangement joins TRBV29-1 to TRBJ1-1; no definite D call. The V end lost 6 bases, the J end lost 0 bases, and 11 bases lay between the germline ends. The CDR3 has 13 amino acids. Germline lookup yields CDR1 SQVTM and CDR2 ANQGSEA. The CDR3 coding sequence is TGCAGCGTCGGACGACTATTGAACACTGAAGCTTTCTTT. Protein: CSVGRLLNTEAFF.

The rearrangement links TRBV11-1 to TRBJ1-1, with 7 bases identical to TRBD1. Trimming removed 3 bases from V and 10 bases from J; junction bases left unmatched: 8. CDR1 and CDR2 (germline): SGHAT, FQDESV (reference sequence). The CDR3 is 13 amino acids. In DNA form, the CDR3 reads TGTGCCAGCAGCTTCGACAGGGCGGATGTAGCTTTCTTT. It is translated as CASSFDRADVAFF.

This chain links TRBV6-5 with TRBJ1-2; D perhaps matches TRBD1 (6 bases). This CDR3 contains 13 residues. Per germline, CDR1 MNHEY and CDR2 SVGAGI. The ends were cut back, 4 bases at V and 6 bases at J, with 12 bases in the middle. The CDR3 nucleotides are TGTGCCAGCAGTTCAGGGGATTGGAATGGCTACACCTTC. Its translation is CASSSGDWNGYTF.

V and J are TRBV2 and TRBJ2-3, with 11 positions matching TRBD2. This CDR3 has 15 residues. The V and J ends lost 6 bases and 2 bases, in that order; junction bases with no gene match: 4. Looked up from germline, CDR1 is SNHLY and CDR2 is FYNNEI. The CDR3 coding sequence is TGTGCCAGCAGGGGACTAGCGGATATCACAGATACGCAGTATTTT. This gives the protein CASRGLADITDTQYF.

The V gene is TRBV5-8, the J gene TRBJ1-5; TRBD1 is a possible D gene (6 bases). This CDR3 has 15 residues. V was clipped by 7 bases and J by 9 bases, with 23 bases between them. From germline, CDR1 is SGHTS and CDR2 YDEGEE. The chain's CDR3 is CASPDTGQTGRPQHF. Here the CDR3 DNA reads TGTGCCAGCCCCGACACCGGACAGACGGGGAGGCCCCAGCATTTT.

The chain uses TRBV10-1 and TRBJ2-1, with no clear D. CDR1 and CDR2 from the germline V gene are WNHNN and SYGVQD (reference sequence). The CDR3 covers 11 residues. V was shortened by 8 bases and J by 6 bases, with 8 bases between the two germline ends. Here the CDR3 reads CASGTANEQFF. The CDR3 DNA follows: TGCGCCAGCGGCACAGCCAATGAGCAGTTCTTC.

The V gene is TRBV7-6, the J gene TRBJ2-7; unclear D gene. V lost 2 bases and J lost 1, with 6 bases in between. Per germline, CDR1 SGHVS and CDR2 FNYEAQ. The CDR3 consists of 13 residues. CDR3 nucleotides: TGTGCCAGCAGCTTACCCGGGTCCTACGAGCAGTACTTC. It encodes CASSLPGSYEQYF.

The rearrangement links TRBV2 to TRBJ1-2; 9 nucleotides align to TRBD1. CDR3 size: 14 residues. CDR1 is SNHLY and CDR2 is FYNNEI in the germline V gene. Trimming took 7 bases from V and 5 from J; bases not matched to a gene: 8. The CDR3 sequence is CASMGQGFRYGYTF. CDR3 nucleotide sequence: TGTGCCAGCATGGGACAGGGATTTCGGTATGGCTACACCTTC.

The V gene is TRBV6-1, the J gene TRBJ1-2, with a possible D match to TRBD1 (5 bases). Trimming removed 8 bases at V and 2 bases at J, with 15 bases between. The CDR3 totals 14 residues. Germline assignment: CDR1 MNHNS and CDR2 SASEGT. This CDR3 reads CASSYTGPNYGYTF. The CDR3 DNA reads as TGTGCCAGCTCCTATACAGGACCCAACTATGGCTACACCTTC.

This sequence joins TRBV7-9 and TRBJ1-2, with 7 bases that match TRBD1. The V and J ends lost 5 bases and 6 bases, in that order; junction bases with no gene match: 12. Germline loops: CDR1 SEHNR, CDR2 FQNEAQ (reference sequence). This CDR3 has 15 residues. The CDR3 sequence: CASSPKTTGLDGYTF. CDR3 bases: TGTGCCAGCAGCCCGAAAACGACAGGGTTGGATGGCTACACCTTC.

The genes are TRBV4-2 and TRBJ2-1; 7 positions agree with TRBD2. V shed 3 bases and J 4 bases; nucleotides not matched to a gene: 15. Germline V gives CDR1 LGHNA, CDR2 YNFKEQ. CDR3 length: 18 amino acids. The CDR3 reads CASSHPAEGLAEYNEQFF. The CDR3 DNA reads as TGTGCCAGCAGCCATCCCGCAGAAGGGCTAGCGGAATACAATGAGCAGTTCTTC.

The chain is built from TRBV10-3 and TRBJ1-2; D call uncertain. V gave up 2 bases and J gave up 6 bases, with 10 bases separating them. This CDR3 is 13 amino acids long. Germline V lookup: CDR1 ENHRY, CDR2 SYGVKD. DNA of the CDR3: TGTGCCATCAGTGAGAGCGAAGCGGATGGCTACACCTTC. This codes for CAISESEADGYTF.